This T cell receptor (beta chain) comes out of a study of shared clonotypes between healthy human individuals. The CDR3 runs 16 residues. CDR1 and CDR2 from the germline V gene are SGHRS and YFSETQ. The V gene lost 0 bases and the J gene lost 11 bases, with 23 bases spanning the gap. This clone has more than one count but fewer than ten. The protocol was immunoSEQ multiplex PCR, while the TCRdb copy is restricted to in-frame clones and leaves out a portion. Seen here are about 510,000 clones, about three quarters observed once, and the top ten hold around 13%. What was sequenced was PBMCs. The rearrangement links TRBV5-1 to TRBJ2-5; D is perhaps TRBD2 (6 bases). This sequence was found in a woman between 35 and 50 years old in good health. Some clones in this sample may be carry-over from other donors' samples. CDR3 in DNA: TGCGCCAGCAGCTTGGTGGCGGGATCTACTATGGGGGAGCAGTACTTC. Its protein product is CASSLVAGSTMGEQYF.